This TCR beta chain was captured by sequencing in a study of immune evolution from preneoplasia to lung adenocarcinoma. Using immunoSEQ multiplex PCR, the repertoire was profiled, and TCRdb retains in-frame clones only, with some absent. The top ten clones hold around 6.4% of a sample with approximately 6,700 clones, over 65% of them seen once. The germline V gene has CDR1 LNHNV and CDR2 YYDKDF (reference sequence). V lost 0 bases and J lost 1, with 6 bases in between. The CDR3 is made up of 14 amino acids. The TCR sequence derives from a person aged 60-79 years with lung adenocarcinoma. The specimen sequenced was FFPE adjacent normal lung tissue. V usage is TRBV15 and J usage is TRBJ1-1, with D unresolved. The CDR3 DNA reads as TGTGCCACCAGCAGAGATTGGGGGAACACTGAAGCTTTCTTT. The encoded protein is CATSRDWGNTEAFF.